This TCR beta chain derives from a study of PD-1 blockade in classical Hodgkin lymphoma. Study-level results: Possibly reflecting disease activity or prior therapy, repertoire differences have causes that remain undefined. In CD4+ cells, TCR diversity went up significantly by C4D1, but in CD8+ cells it did not. Some patients began nivolumab under 1 year after ASCT. These patients were excluded from later analyses.

Each of the patients experienced relapse following autologous stem cell transplantation, and their brentuximab vedotin exposure differed. The patients, who had relapsed/refractory classical Hodgkin lymphoma, achieved best responses of complete response, partial response or progressive disease. TCRdb's table, derived via immunoSEQ multiplex PCR, lists solely in-frame clones and lacks some. This sample yields more than 85,000 clones, of which 85% to 95% are seen a single time; under 3% belongs to the top ten. V lost 1 base and J 7 bases, leaving 10 bases between the germline ends. The CDR3 has 13 residues. The germline V gene has CDR1 SGHTA and CDR2 FQGTGA. Note on this clone: The antigen is unknown.

The chain is built from TRBV7-3 and TRBJ2-5; D possibly uses TRBD1 or TRBD2 (6 bases each). The input for sequencing was peripheral blood mononuclear cells (PBMCs), taken before the second cycle of nivolumab. The TCR comes from a human donor with classical Hodgkin lymphoma. CDR3 sequence reads: CASSLREGGTQYF. The DNA of the CDR3 is TGTGCCAGCAGCTTAAGAGAGGGGGGGACCCAGTACTTC.